Listed below are T cell receptor beta chains from one sample, sequenced in a study of blood T cell repertoires in COVID-19. Here immunoSEQ multiplex PCR was the method, and the copy in TCRdb shows in-frame clones only, minus some. The repertoire holds some 400,000 clones, with around 90% as singletons. Sequencing used peripheral blood. The receptors shown here come from a man aged 18 to 29 with active or convalescent COVID-19. Both conserved end residues are part of each CDR3. A D gene is named only where the DNA matches it firmly. Expanded clones get a size class; other rows say once, few or many, or leave the size out.

-	TRBD1	TRBV5-1	TRBJ1-4	CASSLGTGGLSNEKLFF	TGCGCCAGCAGCTTGGGGACAGGCGGCCTATCTAATGAAAAACTGTTTTTT
-	-	TRBV5-6	TRBJ1-4	CASSLAGGRSEKLFF	TGTGCCAGCAGCTTGGCGGGGGGCAGGTCTGAAAAACTGTTTTTT
-	-	TRBV14	TRBJ2-5	CASSPGSVYQETQYF	TGTGCCAGCAGCCCTGGTAGTGTGTACCAAGAGACCCAGTACTTC
-	-	TRBV5-1	TRBJ1-1	CASSWGVTNTEAFF	TGCGCCAGCAGCTGGGGGGTTACGAACACTGAAGCTTTCTTT
-	TRBD2	TRBV24-1	TRBJ2-1	CATSDQTSGQYNEQFF	TGTGCCACCAGTGACCAGACTAGCGGGCAATACAATGAGCAGTTCTTC
once	TRBD1	TRBV9	TRBJ1-2	CASSVEDRRRNYGYTF	TGTGCCAGCAGCGTAGAGGACAGGCGGAGAAACTATGGCTACACCTTC
-	TRBD1	TRBV28	TRBJ1-2	CASSPATGGGYTF	TGTGCCAGCAGTCCCGCGACAGGGGGGGGCTACACCTTC
-	TRBD1	TRBV5-1	TRBJ2-1	CASSLGQGAGEQFF	TGCGCCAGCAGCTTGGGACAGGGGGCTGGTGAGCAGTTCTTC
-	-	TRBV4-3	TRBJ1-2	CASSQDDGRLDGYTF	TGCGCCAGCAGCCAAGATGATGGCAGGCTTGATGGCTACACCTTC
-	-	TRBV15	TRBJ1-2	CATSRAVNYGYTF	TGTGCCACCAGCAGAGCCGTTAACTATGGCTACACCTTC
-	-	TRBV4-1	TRBJ1-4	CASSQSATNEKLFF	TGCGCCAGCAGCCAATCGGCAACTAATGAAAAACTGTTTTTT
-	TRBD1	TRBV5-1	TRBJ1-2	CASSSTGGSYGYTF	TGCGCCAGCAGCTCGACAGGGGGCAGCTATGGCTACACCTTC
-	TRBD1	TRBV6-2/TRBV6-3	TRBJ2-1	CASSNHRGLDEQFF	TGTGCCAGCAGCAACCACAGGGGGCTCGATGAGCAGTTCTTC
once	-	TRBV28	TRBJ2-3	CASGVSARTDTQYF	TGTGCCAGCGGTGTGAGCGCGCGCACAGATACGCAGTATTTT
-	-	TRBV12-3/TRBV12-4	TRBJ2-3	CASSLADTQYF	TGTGCCAGCAGTCTCGCAGATACGCAGTATTTT
-	TRBD1	TRBV28	TRBJ1-4	CASSLLTGGEKLFF	TGTGCCAGCAGTTTGTTGACAGGGGGCGAAAAACTGTTTTTT
-	-	TRBV3-1/TRBV3-2	TRBJ2-7	CASSQAGYEQYF	TGTGCCAGCAGCCAAGCAGGCTACGAGCAGTACTTC
-	-	TRBV28	TRBJ1-2	CASSLGRGYGYTF	TGTGCCAGCAGCCTAGGGCGAGGGTATGGCTACACCTTC
-	-	TRBV5-5	TRBJ1-2	CASSFLTRQPLGYTF	TGTGCCAGCAGCTTCCTAACACGACAGCCCCTTGGCTACACCTTC
-	TRBD1	TRBV7-9	TRBJ2-7	CASSSSKGTAHSYEQYF	TGTGCCAGCAGCTCCAGCAAAGGGACAGCCCACTCCTACGAGCAGTACTTC
-	TRBD2	TRBV29-1	TRBJ2-7	CSVRPGLADYEQYF	TGCAGCGTAAGACCGGGACTAGCGGATTACGAGCAGTACTTC
-	-	TRBV5-1	TRBJ2-2	CASSLGQNTGELFF	TGCGCCAGCAGCTTGGGACAGAACACCGGGGAGCTGTTTTTT
-	TRBD1	TRBV24-1	TRBJ1-5	CATTPGQGNQPQHF	TGTGCCACCACTCCGGGACAGGGGAATCAGCCCCAGCATTTT
-	-	TRBV6-5	TRBJ1-4	CASSYSFSPTNEKLFF	TGTGCCAGCAGTTATTCATTTAGTCCAACTAATGAAAAACTGTTTTTT
-	-	TRBV27	TRBJ1-1	CASSFLGAEAFF	TGTGCCAGCAGTTTCCTAGGGGCTGAAGCTTTCTTT
-	-	TRBV2	TRBJ1-5	CASSPIGVINQPQHF	TGTGCCAGCAGCCCCATCGGGGTAATCAATCAGCCCCAGCATTTT
-	TRBD1	TRBV28	TRBJ1-2	CASSPPRDRGRQGNGYTF	TGTGCCAGCAGTCCCCCCCGGGACAGGGGGCGCCAGGGAAATGGCTACACCTTC
-	TRBD1	TRBV5-1	TRBJ2-1	CASRLRTGIRSEQFF	TGCGCCAGCAGACTAAGGACAGGGATAAGGAGTGAGCAGTTCTTC
-	TRBD1	TRBV3-1/TRBV3-2	TRBJ2-7	CASRGTGKTYEQYF	TGTGCCAGCAGGGGGACAGGGAAGACCTACGAGCAGTACTTC